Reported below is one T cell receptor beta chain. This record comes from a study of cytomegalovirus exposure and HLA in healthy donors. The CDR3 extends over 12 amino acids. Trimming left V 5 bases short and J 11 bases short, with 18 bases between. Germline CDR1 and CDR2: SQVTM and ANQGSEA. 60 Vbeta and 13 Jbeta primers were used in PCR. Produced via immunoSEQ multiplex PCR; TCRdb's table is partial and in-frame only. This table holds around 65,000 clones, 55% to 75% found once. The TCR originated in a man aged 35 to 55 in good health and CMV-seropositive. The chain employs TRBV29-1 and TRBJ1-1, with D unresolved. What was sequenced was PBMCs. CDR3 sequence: CSVSVGESGAFF. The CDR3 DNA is TGCAGCGTTTCGGTTGGGGAGTCGGGGGCTTTCTTT. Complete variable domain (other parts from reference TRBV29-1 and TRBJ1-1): SAVISQKPSRDICQRGTSLTIQCQVDSQVTMMFWYRQQPGQSLTLIATANQGSEATYESGFVIDKFPISRPNLTFSTLTVSNMSPEDSSIYLCSVSVGESGAFFGQGTRLTVV.